This T cell receptor (beta chain) originates from a study of blood T cell repertoires in COVID-19. In the study overall: Acute and convalescent COVID-19 specimens originated in the United States, Italy and Spain. T cells, B-cell-depleted T cells, or PBMCs supplied cDNA or gDNA.

In the source study's methods: Cell counts per sample came from amplifying reference gene primers. Sequenced by immunoSEQ multiplex PCR; TCRdb stores in-frame clones only, minus some. V and J calls plus clone size are reproduced from that table; the DNA served to infer D and trimming. The sample shows about 73,000 clones, less than 95% of them seen only once. From germline, CDR1 is MNHEY and CDR2 SVGAGI. V lost 6 bases, J lost 1 base, and 3 bases stayed unmatched. This CDR3 region has 15 residues. The chain uses TRBV6-5 and TRBJ1-4; 9 bases align to TRBD1. The sequenced sample was peripheral blood. This sequence was found in a woman aged 18-29 years with acute or convalescent COVID-19. This chain's CDR3 is CASRETGGTNEKLFF. The CDR3 DNA reads TGTGCCAGCAGAGAGACAGGGGGAACTAATGAAAAACTGTTTTTT.